This TCR beta chain was captured in a study of control samples from healthy donors and cancer patients. Germline assignment: CDR1 MNHEY and CDR2 SVGAGI. The V end lost 9 bases, the J end lost 8 bases, and 10 bases lay between the germline ends. The CDR3 consists of 10 residues. The table came from immunoSEQ multiplex PCR; TCRdb's copy has only in-frame clones and leaves some out. The table shows 100,000 to 150,000 clones, with roughly 90% occurring only once. V and J are TRBV6-5 and TRBJ1-2; no clear D gene. The clonotype originates from a woman in her fifties or sixties in good health. The sequenced sample consisted of blood. The DNA for the CDR3 is TGTGCCAGTGCCGAGCAAGGCTACACCTTC. Translated: CASAEQGYTF.